Each of the 5 T cell receptor beta chains below was sequenced from the same sample in a study of CD4+ T cells in melanoma. Some clones are missing from TCRdb's copy, which holds only in-frame ones; the method was immunoSEQ multiplex PCR. The sample consists of around 50,000 clones, about 88% of them appearing once. The sample was peripheral blood. The source of these receptors is a human donor with melanoma.

J is TRBJ1-6 and V is TRBV11-2; D gene uncertain. Trimming removed 0 bases at V and 8 bases at J, with 8 bases between. The germline V gene has CDR1 SGHAT and CDR2 FQNNGV. This CDR3 contains 14 residues. CDR3 sequence: CASSLDRGYSPLHF. Written as DNA, the CDR3 is TGTGCCAGCAGCTTAGATCGAGGGTATTCACCCCTCCACTTT.

The CDR3 sequence is CASSTTSGGTIQETQYF. In DNA, the CDR3 is TGTGCCAGCAGCACCACTAGCGGGGGCACTATCCAAGAGACCCAGTACTTC. J is TRBJ2-5 and V is TRBV4-2; 11 bases are shared with TRBD2. V lost 5 bases to trimming and J lost 1 base; unmatched junction nucleotides: 9. Germline assignment: CDR1 LGHNA and CDR2 YNFKEQ. The CDR3 extends over 17 amino acids.

The chain couples TRBV7-2 to TRBJ1-5; D remains ambiguous. V lost 2 bases and J 4 bases, leaving 12 bases between the germline ends. CDR1 and CDR2 (germline): SGHTA, FQGNSA. The CDR3 has 15 amino acids. The CDR3 spells CASSLHAGGNQPQHF. CDR3 bases: TGTGCCAGCAGCTTACACGCGGGAGGGAATCAGCCCCAGCATTTT.

The chain employs TRBV14 and TRBJ2-1; TRBD1 or TRBD2 may be the D gene (5 bases each). Trimming shortened V by 0 bases and J by 4 bases, and 13 bases separated the two germline ends. The germline gives CDR1 SGHDN, CDR2 FVKESK. There are 16 residues in the CDR3. The CDR3 spells CASSQEGDRGYNEQFF. CDR3 sequence (DNA): TGTGCCAGCAGCCAAGAGGGGGATAGAGGGTACAATGAGCAGTTCTTC.

The rearrangement links TRBV9 to TRBJ2-7; no clear D. The CDR3 contains 15 residues. Germline V gene sequence: CDR1 SGDLS, CDR2 YYNGEE. The V end lost 2 bases, the J end lost 0 bases, and 12 bases lay between the germline ends. In nucleotides, the CDR3 is TGTGCCAGCAGCGTCGGTGGCGTCAGCTCCTACGAGCAGTACTTC. This codes for CASSVGGVSSYEQYF.